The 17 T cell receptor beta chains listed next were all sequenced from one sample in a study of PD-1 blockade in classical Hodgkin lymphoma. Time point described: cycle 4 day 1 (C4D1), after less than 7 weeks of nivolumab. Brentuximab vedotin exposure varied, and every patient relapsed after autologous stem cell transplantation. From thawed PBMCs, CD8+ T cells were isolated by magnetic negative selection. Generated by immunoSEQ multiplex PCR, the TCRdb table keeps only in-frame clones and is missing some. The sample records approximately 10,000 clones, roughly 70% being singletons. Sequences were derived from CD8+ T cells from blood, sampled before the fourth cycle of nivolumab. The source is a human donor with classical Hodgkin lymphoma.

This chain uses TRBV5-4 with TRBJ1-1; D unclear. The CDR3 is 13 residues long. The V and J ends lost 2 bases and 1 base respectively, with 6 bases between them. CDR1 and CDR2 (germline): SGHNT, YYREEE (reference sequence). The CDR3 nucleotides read TGTGCCAGCAGCTTTGGGAAGAACACTGAAGCTTTCTTT. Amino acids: CASSFGKNTEAFF. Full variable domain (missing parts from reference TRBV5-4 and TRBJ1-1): ETGVTQSPTHLIKTRGQQVTLRCSSQSGHNTVSWYQQALGQGPQFIFQYYREEENGRGNFPPRFSGLQFPNYSSELNVNALELDDSALYLCASSFGKNTEAFFGQGTRLTVV.

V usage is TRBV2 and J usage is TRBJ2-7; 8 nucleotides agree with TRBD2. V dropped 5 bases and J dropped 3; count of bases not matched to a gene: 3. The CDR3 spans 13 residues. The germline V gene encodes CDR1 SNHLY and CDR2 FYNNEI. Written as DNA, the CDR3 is TGTGCCAGCAGTTGGACTAGCTTCTACGAGCAGTACTTC. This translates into CASSWTSFYEQYF.

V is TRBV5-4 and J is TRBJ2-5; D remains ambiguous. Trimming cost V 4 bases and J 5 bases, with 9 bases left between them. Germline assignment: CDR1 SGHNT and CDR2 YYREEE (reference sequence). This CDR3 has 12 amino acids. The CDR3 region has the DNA TGTGCCAGCAGCCCGGTGGAGGAGACCCAGTACTTC. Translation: CASSPVEETQYF.

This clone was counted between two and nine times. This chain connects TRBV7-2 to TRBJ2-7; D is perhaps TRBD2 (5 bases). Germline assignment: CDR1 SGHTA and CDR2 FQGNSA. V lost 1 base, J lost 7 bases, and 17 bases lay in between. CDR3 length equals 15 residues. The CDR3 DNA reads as TGTGCCAGCAGCTTAGGGGCTGACCCGAGGGTGGAGCAGTACTTC. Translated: CASSLGADPRVEQYF.

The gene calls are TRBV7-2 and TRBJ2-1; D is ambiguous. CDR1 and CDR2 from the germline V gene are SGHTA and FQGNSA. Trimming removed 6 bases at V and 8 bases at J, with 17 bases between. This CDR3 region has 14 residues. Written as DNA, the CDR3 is TGTGCCAGCAGAAATCCGTTCCTGGGCGATGAGCAGTTCTTC. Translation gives CASRNPFLGDEQFF.

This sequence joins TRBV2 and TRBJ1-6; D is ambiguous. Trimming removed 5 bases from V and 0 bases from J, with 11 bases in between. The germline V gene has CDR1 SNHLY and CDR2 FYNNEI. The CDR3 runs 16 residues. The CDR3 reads CASSPTANSYNSPLHF. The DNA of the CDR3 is TGTGCCAGCAGTCCGACCGCGAACTCCTATAATTCACCCCTCCACTTT.

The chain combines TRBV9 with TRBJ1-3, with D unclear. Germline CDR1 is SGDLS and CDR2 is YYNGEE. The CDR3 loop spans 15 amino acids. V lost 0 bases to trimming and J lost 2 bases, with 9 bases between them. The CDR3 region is CASSVGGSPGNTIYF. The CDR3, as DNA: TGTGCCAGCAGCGTAGGAGGTTCCCCTGGAAACACCATATATTTT. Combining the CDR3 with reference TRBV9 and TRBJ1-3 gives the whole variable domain DSGVTQTPKHLITATGQRVTLRCSPRSGDLSVYWYQQSLDQGLQFLIQYYNGEERAKGNILERFSAQQFPDLHSELNLSSLELGDSALYFCASSVGGSPGNTIYFGEGSWLTVV.

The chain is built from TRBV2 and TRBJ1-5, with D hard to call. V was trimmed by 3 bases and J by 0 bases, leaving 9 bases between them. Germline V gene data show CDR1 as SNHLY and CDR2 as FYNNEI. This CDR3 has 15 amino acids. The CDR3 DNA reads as TGTGCCAGCAGTGATAGGGCACCTAGCAATCAGCCCCAGCATTTT. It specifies CASSDRAPSNQPQHF.

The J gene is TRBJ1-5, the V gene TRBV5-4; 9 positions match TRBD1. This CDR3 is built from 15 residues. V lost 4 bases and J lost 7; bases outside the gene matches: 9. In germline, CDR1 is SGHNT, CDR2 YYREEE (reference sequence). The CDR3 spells CASSTGQGTMQPQHF. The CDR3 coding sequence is TGTGCCAGCAGCACAGGACAGGGGACGATGCAGCCCCAGCATTTT.

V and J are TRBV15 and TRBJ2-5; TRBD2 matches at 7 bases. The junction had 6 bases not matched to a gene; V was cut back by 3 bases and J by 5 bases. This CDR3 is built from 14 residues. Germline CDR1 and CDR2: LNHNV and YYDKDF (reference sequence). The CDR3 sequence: CATSRVQGGETQYF. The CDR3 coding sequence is TGTGCCACCAGCAGGGTTCAGGGAGGGGAGACCCAGTACTTC.

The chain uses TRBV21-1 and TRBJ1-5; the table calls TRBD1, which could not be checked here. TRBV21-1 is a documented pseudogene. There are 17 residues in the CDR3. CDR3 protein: CASSKSHRGLGNQPQHF. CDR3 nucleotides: TGTGCCAGCAGCAAAAGTCACAGGGGGCTCGGAAATCAGCCCCAGCATTTT.

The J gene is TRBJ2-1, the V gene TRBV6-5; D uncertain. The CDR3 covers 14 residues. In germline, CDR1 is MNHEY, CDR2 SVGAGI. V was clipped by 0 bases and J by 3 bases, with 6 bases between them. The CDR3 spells CASSYSPLYNEQFF. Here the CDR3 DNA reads TGTGCCAGCAGTTACTCGCCCCTCTACAATGAGCAGTTCTTC.

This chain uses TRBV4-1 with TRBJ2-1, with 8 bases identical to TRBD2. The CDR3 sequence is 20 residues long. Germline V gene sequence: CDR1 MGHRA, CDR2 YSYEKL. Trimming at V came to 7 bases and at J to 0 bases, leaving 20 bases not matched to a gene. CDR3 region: CASTPRLGGRTSSSYNEQFF. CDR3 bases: TGCGCCAGCACCCCCAGGTTGGGCGGGAGGACTTCGAGCTCCTACAATGAGCAGTTCTTC.

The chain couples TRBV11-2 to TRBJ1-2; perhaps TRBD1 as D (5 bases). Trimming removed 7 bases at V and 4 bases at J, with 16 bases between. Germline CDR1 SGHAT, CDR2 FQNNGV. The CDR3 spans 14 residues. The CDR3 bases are TGTGCCAGCACCCTCAGCGGGGGATCCTATGGCTACACCTTC. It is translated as CASTLSGGSYGYTF.

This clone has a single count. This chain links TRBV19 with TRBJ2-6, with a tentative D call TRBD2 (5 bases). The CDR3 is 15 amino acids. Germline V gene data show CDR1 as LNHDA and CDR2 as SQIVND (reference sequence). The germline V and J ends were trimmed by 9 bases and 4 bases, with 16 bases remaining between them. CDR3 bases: TGTGCCAGCAGTGGGAGAGAAGCGGGGGCCAACGTCCTGACTTTC. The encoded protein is CASSGREAGANVLTF. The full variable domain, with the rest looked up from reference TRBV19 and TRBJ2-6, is DGGITQSPKYLFRKEGQNVTLSCEQNLNHDAMYWYRQDPGQGLRLIYYSQIVNDFQKGDIAEGYSVSREKKESFPLTVTSAQKNPTAFYLCASSGREAGANVLTFGAGSRLTVL.

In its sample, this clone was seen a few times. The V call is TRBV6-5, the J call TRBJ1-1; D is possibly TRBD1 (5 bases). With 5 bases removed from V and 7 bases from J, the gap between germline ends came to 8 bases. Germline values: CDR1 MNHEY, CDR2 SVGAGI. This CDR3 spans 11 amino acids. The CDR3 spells CASSPGGEAFF. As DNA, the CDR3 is TGTGCCAGCAGTCCCGGGGGTGAAGCTTTCTTT.

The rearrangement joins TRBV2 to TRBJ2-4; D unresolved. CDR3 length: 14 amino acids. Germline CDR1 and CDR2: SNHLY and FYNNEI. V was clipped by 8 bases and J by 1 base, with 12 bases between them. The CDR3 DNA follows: TGTGCCAGCCGATTGCCTGGGGCCAAAAACATTCAGTACTTC. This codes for CASRLPGAKNIQYF.